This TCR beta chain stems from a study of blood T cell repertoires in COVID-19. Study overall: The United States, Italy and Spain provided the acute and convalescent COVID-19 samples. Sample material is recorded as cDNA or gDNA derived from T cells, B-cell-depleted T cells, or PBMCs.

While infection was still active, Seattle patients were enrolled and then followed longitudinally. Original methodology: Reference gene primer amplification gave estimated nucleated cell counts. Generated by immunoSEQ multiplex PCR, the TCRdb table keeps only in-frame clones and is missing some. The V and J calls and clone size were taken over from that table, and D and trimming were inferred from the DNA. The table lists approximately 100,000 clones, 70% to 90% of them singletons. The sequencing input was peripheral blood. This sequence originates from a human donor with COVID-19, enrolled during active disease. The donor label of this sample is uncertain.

The CDR3 here is CASSSIRRGTDTQYF. The DNA of the CDR3 is TGTGCCAGCAGCTCAATACGCAGGGGCACAGATACGCAGTATTTT. The gene calls are TRBV6-2 or TRBV6-3 and TRBJ2-3; tentatively, D is TRBD1 (5 bases). This CDR3 is 15 amino acids long. Trimming shortened V by 6 bases and J by 1 base, and 14 bases separated the two germline ends. From germline, CDR1 is MNHEY and CDR2 SVGEGT.